This T cell receptor (beta chain) was sequenced in a study of cytomegalovirus exposure and HLA in healthy donors. Study outcomes and limitations: The classifier reportedly diagnosed cytomegalovirus status with high sensitivity and specificity. The tendency of first-cohort TCR clusters to co-occur in the roughly 120 validation repertoires was the finding of a later analysis.

This CDR3 is built from 16 residues. Germline-derived CDR1 and CDR2 are SGHVS and FQNEAQ. With 7 bases clipped from V and 2 bases from J, the junction kept 14 bases outside the gene matches. This clone has only a few counts. Its antigen is undetermined. This table comes from immunoSEQ multiplex PCR, and its TCRdb copy is limited to in-frame clones, with some not included. The sample holds roughly 280,000 clones, 86% seen once. Donors came from a validation cohort of 95 to 150 subjects, distinct from the first 666-subject cohort. V is TRBV7-8 and J is TRBJ2-7; 7 bases are a match to TRBD1. The sequenced material came from PBMCs. The sequence was obtained from a woman aged 18-29 years in good health and CMV-seronegative. The CDR3 region has the DNA TGTGCCAGCATCAAATCTCGGACAGGTCAAGCCTACGAGCAGTACTTC. Encoded protein: CASIKSRTGQAYEQYF.